These 4 T cell receptor beta chains came from one sample sequenced in a study of T cell responses to AZD1222 COVID-19 vaccine (dated by TCRdb to about 2021). The sample's time point label, in plain terms: about 28 days (+/-7) after the second vaccine dose. Reading the label with the study, this specimen's treatment or condition is: meningococcal conjugate vaccine given as trial control. Library preparation used the immunoSEQ multiplex PCR assay. In TCRdb, the immuneACCESS table is reduced to in-frame sequences with V and J assigned. These tables do not hold every clone; where another copy was compared, an unresolved V gene accounts for under half, and the others remain unexplained. The sample includes some 150,000 clones, with almost 85% observed a single time. Together, the top ten hold around 8% of the sample. Material: peripheral blood, obtained 28 days after the second dose of the MenACWY control vaccine. The receptors originated from an adult who received the MenACWY meningococcal vaccine as a control.

The gene calls are TRBV5-5 and TRBJ1-3; TRBD1 is a possible D gene (6 bases). The CDR3 runs to 15 residues. Germline loops: CDR1 SGHKS, CDR2 YYEKEE (reference sequence). V dropped 0 bases and J dropped 0 bases, with 7 bases sitting between them. CDR3: CASSLEGDSGNTIYF. CDR3 bases: TGTGCCAGCAGCTTGGAGGGGGACTCTGGAAACACCATATATTTT.

The chain has TRBV5-1 and TRBJ1-1, with D uncertain. The CDR3 consists of 14 residues. Germline assignment: CDR1 SGHRS and CDR2 YFSETQ. V dropped 2 bases and J dropped 0 bases, with 8 bases sitting between them. The CDR3 nucleotides are TGCGCCAGCAGCTTCGCATCTATGAACACTGAAGCTTTCTTT. This sequence encodes CASSFASMNTEAFF. The full variable domain, its missing parts supplied by reference TRBV5-1 and TRBJ1-1, is KAGVTQTPRYLIKTRGQQVTLSCSPISGHRSVSWYQQTPGQGLQFLFEYFSETQRNKGNFPGRFSGRQFSNSRSEMNVSTLELGDSALYLCASSFASMNTEAFFGQGTRLTVV.

The chain combines TRBV5-1 with TRBJ2-3; weak D call: TRBD1 (5 bases). The CDR3 covers 15 residues. Germline V gives CDR1 SGHRS, CDR2 YFSETQ. With 0 bases removed from V and 0 bases from J, the gap between germline ends came to 8 bases. The CDR3 is CASSLVSGSTDTQYF. The DNA for the CDR3 is TGCGCCAGCAGCTTGGTGTCAGGGAGCACAGATACGCAGTATTTT.

This chain links TRBV7-6 with TRBJ1-5, with TRBD1 matching 7 bases. V lost 4 bases, J lost 0 bases, and 12 bases stayed unmatched. Germline-derived CDR1 and CDR2 are SGHVS and FNYEAQ. This CDR3 contains 18 residues. CDR3 nucleotide sequence: TGTGCCAGCAGCTCCTTTAGGGCAGGGGGATATAGCAATCAGCCCCAGCATTTT. Encoded protein: CASSSFRAGGYSNQPQHF. Looking up the rest from reference TRBV7-6 and TRBJ1-5 gives the full variable domain: GAGVSQSPRYKVTKRGQDVALRCDPISGHVSLYWYRQALGQGPEFLTYFNYEAQQDKSGLPNDRFSAERPEGSISTLTIQRTEQRDSAMYRCASSSFRAGGYSNQPQHFGDGTRLSIL.